The 32 T cell receptor beta chains below all came from one sample that was sequenced in a study of T cells after posttransplantation cyclophosphamide. Busulfan-fludarabine conditioning, marrow transplant, and cyclophosphamide on days +3 and +4 were administered. Sequencing was performed with immunoSEQ multiplex PCR; in TCRdb, only in-frame clones are kept and a portion is missing. The sample yields approximately 3,000 clones, around 67% seen once. The source was PBMCs, collected after allogeneic stem cell transplant with posttransplant cyclophosphamide. The receptors were sampled from a female patient aged 50-65 years who received an allogeneic stem cell transplant from a related donor, was CMV-positive, and had no GVHD. Some T cells may be supplied by the graft donor.

The chain has TRBV6-5 and TRBJ2-7; 7 bases are a match to TRBD1. Per germline, CDR1 MNHEY and CDR2 SVGAGI. The CDR3 has 14 residues. The trim removed 6 bases at V and 1 base at J, leaving 6 bases unmatched. CDR3 DNA: TGTGCCAGCAGGGAAGGGGGCGCGTCCTACGAGCAGTACTTC. Translation: CASREGGASYEQYF.

This clone has more than one count but fewer than ten. The chain joins TRBV5-5 to TRBJ1-1; D not resolved. The V gene lost 0 bases and the J gene lost 0 bases, with 6 bases spanning the gap. The length of the CDR3 is 14 residues. Germline lookup yields CDR1 SGHKS and CDR2 YYEKEE (reference sequence). The CDR3 reads CASSLDSLNTEAFF. The CDR3 nucleotides are TGTGCCAGCAGCTTGGACAGTTTGAACACTGAAGCTTTCTTT.

This clone was seen only a few times. The CDR3 spells CASTTGGSGNTIYF. CDR3 coding DNA: TGTGCCAGCACCACAGGGGGTTCTGGAAACACCATATATTTT. The chain is built from TRBV7-2 and TRBJ1-3, with 8 bases that match TRBD1. J lost 1 base, V lost 7 bases, and 3 bases had no gene match. CDR1 and CDR2 from the germline V gene are SGHTA and FQGNSA. The CDR3 spans 14 residues.

The genes are TRBV18 and TRBJ1-5; 10 bases line up with TRBD1. Unmatched junction bases numbered 11, after V lost 2 bases and J lost 4 bases. The CDR3 totals 18 residues. Germline CDR1 and CDR2: KGHSH and LQKENI. CDR3 amino acids: CASSPYPGQGSGNQPQHF. Written as DNA, the CDR3 is TGTGCCAGCTCACCATACCCGGGACAGGGGTCGGGGAATCAGCCCCAGCATTTT. The variable domain in full, completed from reference TRBV18 and TRBJ1-5, reads NAGVMQNPRHLVRRRGQEARLRCSPMKGHSHVYWYRQLPEEGLKFMVYLQKENIIDESGMPKERFSAEFPKEGPSILRIQQVVRGDSAAYFCASSPYPGQGSGNQPQHFGDGTRLSIL.

The rearrangement uses TRBV10-3 and TRBJ1-4; TRBD1 aligns across 9 bases. V shed 6 bases and J 4 bases; nucleotides not matched to a gene: 3. Germline lookup yields CDR1 ENHRY and CDR2 SYGVKD. The CDR3 loop spans 14 amino acids. CDR3 sequence: CAISRTGDNEKLFF. The CDR3 DNA is TGTGCCATCAGCAGGACAGGGGATAATGAAAAACTGTTTTTT.

The rearrangement links TRBV6-1 to TRBJ1-1, with D hard to call. The germline V and J ends were trimmed by 7 bases and 0 bases, with 9 bases remaining between them. CDR1 is MNHNS, CDR2 SASEGT, per germline. This CDR3 spans 13 amino acids. CDR3 nucleotides: TGTGCCAGCAAGGAACAGATGAACACTGAAGCTTTCTTT. It yields the protein CASKEQMNTEAFF.

J is TRBJ1-1 and V is TRBV6-5; 8 bases are a match to TRBD1. CDR1 is MNHEY and CDR2 is SVGAGI in the germline V gene. CDR3 length: 16 amino acids. The V segment lost 4 bases and the J segment 0 bases; nucleotides outside the gene matches: 7. This CDR3 is CASSSKTGVMNTEAFF. The CDR3 bases are TGTGCCAGCAGTTCGAAGACAGGGGTAATGAACACTGAAGCTTTCTTT.

The V and J genes are TRBV11-2 and TRBJ1-3; D uncertain. The CDR3 sequence is 15 residues long. Trimming removed 5 bases at V and 0 bases at J, with 11 bases between. Germline values: CDR1 SGHAT, CDR2 FQNNGV. The CDR3 DNA is TGTGCCAGCAGCCATCCCTCGGGCTCTGGAAACACCATATATTTT. This translates into CASSHPSGSGNTIYF. The whole variable domain, remainder taken from reference TRBV11-2 and TRBJ1-3, is EAGVAQSPRYKIIEKRQSVAFWCNPISGHATLYWYQQILGQGPKLLIQFQNNGVVDDSQLPKDRFSAERLKGVDSTLKIQPAKLEDSAVYLCASSHPSGSGNTIYFGEGSWLTVV.

This clone came up a few times. The chain uses TRBV25-1 and TRBJ1-5; 7 nucleotides line up with TRBD1. Germline values: CDR1 MGHDK, CDR2 SYGVNS. The CDR3 consists of 14 residues. The V gene end was trimmed by 2 bases and the J gene end by 4 bases; junction bases not matched to a gene: 2. The CDR3 nucleotides read TGTGCCAGCAGTGAACCAGGGGGTAATCAGCCCCAGCATTTT. It codes for CASSEPGGNQPQHF. The variable domain in full, completed from reference TRBV25-1 and TRBJ1-5, reads EADIYQTPRYLVIGTGKKITLECSQTMGHDKMYWYQQDPGMELHLIHYSYGVNSTEKGDLSSESTVSRIRTEHFPLTLESARPSHTSQYLCASSEPGGNQPQHFGDGTRLSIL.

Written as DNA, the CDR3 is TGTGCCAGCTCACCACACCGAGGGAATGAGCAGTTCTTC. As protein: CASSPHRGNEQFF. The V gene is TRBV18, the J gene TRBJ2-1; maybe TRBD2 (5 bases). CDR1 is KGHSH and CDR2 is LQKENI in the germline V gene. The CDR3 totals 13 residues. Deletions cut 1 base from V and 7 bases from J, with 8 bases between.

J is TRBJ1-5 and V is TRBV6-9; weak D call: TRBD1 (5 bases). Germline assignment: CDR1 MNHGY and CDR2 SVAAGI. Deletions cut 3 bases from V and 5 bases from J, with 11 bases between. This CDR3 has 14 amino acids. CDR3 nucleotide sequence: TGTGCCAGCAGTTACGGCAGGGATTATCAGCCCCAGCATTTT. It translates to CASSYGRDYQPQHF.

The J gene is TRBJ1-2, the V gene TRBV10-3, with a weak D call TRBD1 (5 bases). Germline CDR1 reads ENHRY; CDR2 reads SYGVKD. The CDR3 has 15 amino acids. V lost 6 bases, J lost 0 bases, and 14 bases lay in between. In DNA form, the CDR3 reads TGTGCCATCAGGGGGGGTGGATCGTCTAACTATGGCTACACCTTC. Its protein is CAIRGGGSSNYGYTF.

The V and J genes are TRBV5-1 and TRBJ1-3; D call uncertain. Trimming cost V 0 bases and J 0 bases, with 10 bases left between them. The CDR3 contains 16 residues. CDR1 SGHRS and CDR2 YFSETQ come from the germline V gene. Written as DNA, the CDR3 is TGCGCCAGCAGCTTGGCAGCGGCGAGCTCTGGAAACACCATATATTTT. This sequence encodes CASSLAAASSGNTIYF.

The genes are TRBV19 and TRBJ2-2, with a tentative D call TRBD2 (6 bases). Germline lookup yields CDR1 LNHDA and CDR2 SQIVND (reference sequence). With 9 bases removed from V and 4 bases from J, the gap between germline ends came to 18 bases. The CDR3 extends over 15 amino acids. This CDR3 is CASSGTYPSTGELFF. DNA of the CDR3: TGTGCCAGCTCCGGGACTTATCCCTCCACCGGGGAGCTGTTTTTT.

Turning to this clone: A read error may be the cause here, since a much bigger clone is one base away. Other DNA variants within this sample encode the same CDR3. This chain joins TRBV29-1 and TRBJ2-7, with D possibly being TRBD2 (5 bases). Germline-derived CDR1 and CDR2 are SQVTM and ANQGSEA. The length of the CDR3 is 12 residues. CDR3 protein: CSAKYGLYEQYF. CDR3 nucleotide sequence: TGCAGTGCTAAATACGGACTCTACGAGCAGTACTTC.

The V call is TRBV9, the J call TRBJ2-2; D unresolved. The V gene's germline CDR1 is SGDLS and CDR2 YYNGEE. The V end lost 0 bases, the J end lost 6 bases, and 6 bases lay between the germline ends. CDR3 length: 13 amino acids. CDR3 protein: CASSVGGSGELFF. Here the CDR3 DNA reads TGTGCCAGCAGCGTAGGAGGATCCGGGGAGCTGTTTTTT.

V is TRBV19 and J is TRBJ2-7, with TRBD2 as a possible D gene (6 bases). In germline, CDR1 is LNHDA, CDR2 SQIVND (reference sequence). Deletions cut 2 bases from V and 2 bases from J, with 19 bases between. The CDR3 covers 17 residues. CDR3 DNA sequence: TGTGCCAGTAGTATAAACCCCGGGGTAGCGGATCCCTACGAGCAGTACTTC. This gives the protein CASSINPGVADPYEQYF.

A few counts support this clone. The V and J genes are TRBV7-6 and TRBJ1-1; the D is unclear. V was cut by 8 bases and J by 1 base, with 11 bases left in between. CDR3 length equals 13 residues. Germline lookup yields CDR1 SGHVS and CDR2 FNYEAQ. The CDR3: CASGLWGNTEAFF. The DNA for the CDR3 is TGTGCCAGCGGACTTTGGGGGAACACTGAAGCTTTCTTT.

The V gene is TRBV19, the J gene TRBJ2-2; a weak D match, TRBD2 (6 bases). Germline V gene sequence: CDR1 LNHDA, CDR2 SQIVND (reference sequence). The V end was cut by 3 bases, the J end by 8 bases, with 16 bases between. The CDR3 contains 15 residues. The CDR3 nucleotides read TGTGCCAGTAGTATGTCCGGGGGAGTAATGGGGGAGCTGTTTTTT. Its protein is CASSMSGGVMGELFF. Using reference TRBV19 and TRBJ2-2 for the parts outside the CDR3, the full variable domain is DGGITQSPKYLFRKEGQNVTLSCEQNLNHDAMYWYRQDPGQGLRLIYYSQIVNDFQKGDIAEGYSVSREKKESFPLTVTSAQKNPTAFYLCASSMSGGVMGELFFGEGSRLTVL.

V is TRBV7-9 and J is TRBJ2-1, with TRBD2 identical over 14 bases. CDR1 SEHNR and CDR2 FQNEAQ come from the germline V gene (reference sequence). V shed 2 bases, J shed 5 bases, and the junction held 5 bases outside the gene matches. The CDR3 spans 17 residues. CDR3 sequence (DNA): TGTGCCAGCAGCTTATATCCGGGACTAGCGGGAGACAATGAGCAGTTCTTC. This sequence encodes CASSLYPGLAGDNEQFF.

The chain joins TRBV5-1 to TRBJ1-5; 7 nucleotides align to TRBD1. Germline CDR1 SGHRS, CDR2 YFSETQ. V lost 3 bases to trimming and J lost 2 bases; unmatched junction nucleotides: 2. CDR3 length: 14 residues. CDR3 region: CASSSGQGNQPQHF. Here the CDR3 DNA reads TGCGCCAGCAGCTCTGGACAGGGCAATCAGCCCCAGCATTTT.

This clone was seen more than once but under ten times. The J gene is TRBJ2-1, the V gene TRBV7-9; 9 bases are a match to TRBD2. Germline CDR1 and CDR2: SEHNR and FQNEAQ (reference sequence). The CDR3 extends over 15 amino acids. V gave up 2 bases and J gave up 9 bases; unmatched junction bases: 8. The CDR3 nucleotides are TGTGCCAGCAGCTTACAAGCGGGAGGTTTCAGTGAGCAGTTCTTC. Amino acids: CASSLQAGGFSEQFF.

This clone was counted a few times. The chain links TRBV2 to TRBJ2-3; weak D call: TRBD2 (5 bases). Germline V gene data show CDR1 as SNHLY and CDR2 as FYNNEI. Trimming removed 6 bases from V and 1 base from J, with 11 bases in between. CDR3 length: 14 amino acids. CDR3 amino acids: CASRPDSGTDTQYF. As DNA, the CDR3 is TGTGCCAGCAGACCGGACTCGGGCACAGATACGCAGTATTTT.

This clone was counted only a few times. The rearrangement links TRBV19 to TRBJ1-1; D is unresolved. V was pared by 7 bases and J by 1 base, with 7 bases between. CDR1 LNHDA and CDR2 SQIVND come from the germline V gene (reference sequence). The CDR3 sequence is 12 residues long. Written as DNA, the CDR3 is TGTGCCAGTAAACACCAGAACACTGAAGCTTTCTTT. Its translation: CASKHQNTEAFF.

This clone was seen a few times. The gene calls are TRBV6-5 and TRBJ1-5, with 10 positions matching TRBD1. Germline V gene lookup returns CDR1 MNHEY and CDR2 SVGAGI. The V and J ends lost 8 bases and 5 bases, in that order; junction bases with no gene match: 6. CDR3 length: 14 residues. CDR3 in amino acids: CASRSTGGDQPQHF. CDR3 sequence (DNA): TGTGCCAGCCGCTCGACAGGGGGCGATCAGCCCCAGCATTTT.

The sample holds a few counts of this clone. The chain couples TRBV6-5 to TRBJ2-7, with no clear D. The CDR3 is 13 amino acids. Per the germline V gene, CDR1 is MNHEY and CDR2 is SVGAGI. V shed 0 bases and J shed 7 bases, with 10 bases lying between them. CDR3 in DNA: TGTGCCAGCAGTTACTCTAGCCTCGGGGAGCAGTACTTC. Protein: CASSYSSLGEQYF.

This chain joins TRBV5-1 and TRBJ2-6; 7 bases line up with TRBD1. The CDR3 consists of 15 residues. The V and J ends lost 4 bases and 1 base, in that order; junction bases with no gene match: 2. Germline V lookup: CDR1 SGHRS, CDR2 YFSETQ. CDR3 sequence reads: CASSVTGSGANVLTF. Here the CDR3 DNA reads TGCGCCAGCAGCGTGACAGGGTCTGGGGCCAACGTCCTGACTTTC.

The chain links TRBV4-2 to TRBJ2-2; the D is unclear. The CDR3 extends over 14 amino acids. CDR1 is LGHNA, CDR2 YNFKEQ, per germline. Trimming removed 0 bases from V and 3 bases from J, with 5 bases in between. DNA of the CDR3: TGTGCCAGCAGCCAAGAACCGGACACCGGGGAGCTGTTTTTT. Encoded protein: CASSQEPDTGELFF.

For the CDR3, the DNA is TGTGCCAGCAGCTATCCACAAGAGAACACTGAAGCTTTCTTT. Translated, it gives CASSYPQENTEAFF. V is TRBV5-6 and J is TRBJ1-1; D is ambiguous. The CDR3 is 14 amino acids. V was trimmed by 3 bases and J by 1 base, leaving 10 bases between them. CDR1 is SGHDT, CDR2 YYEEEE, per germline.

The chain employs TRBV30 and TRBJ2-2; 7 positions match TRBD2. The germline CDR1 and CDR2 sequences are GTSNPN and SVGIG (reference sequence). Losses at the gene ends were 0 bases for V and 6 bases for J; bases not matched to a gene: 16. This CDR3 is 18 amino acids long. CDR3 amino acids: CAWSVPILRGTLAGELFF. As DNA, the CDR3 is TGTGCCTGGAGTGTACCGATCTTGCGGGGGACCCTGGCCGGGGAGCTGTTTTTT.

Regarding this clone: Mismatch with germline at one junction end may stem from a read error. Other DNA sequences in the sample encode the same CDR3. The chain is built from TRBV7-9 and TRBJ1-6, with D uncertain. Per the germline V gene, CDR1 is SEHNR and CDR2 is FQNEAQ (reference sequence). The CDR3 has 14 amino acids. The chain's CDR3 is CASSLSSYNSPLHF. The CDR3 coding sequence is TGTGCCAGCAGCTTATCTAGTTATAATTCCCCCCTCCACTTT.

The V and J genes are TRBV10-3 and TRBJ1-1; 10 positions match TRBD1. The CDR3 consists of 15 residues. Trimming removed 3 bases from V and 2 bases from J; junction bases left unmatched: 3. Germline CDR1 and CDR2: ENHRY and SYGVKD. Here the CDR3 DNA reads TGTGCCATCAGTGACCGGACAGGGGGTAACACTGAAGCTTTCTTT. Its translation is CAISDRTGGNTEAFF.